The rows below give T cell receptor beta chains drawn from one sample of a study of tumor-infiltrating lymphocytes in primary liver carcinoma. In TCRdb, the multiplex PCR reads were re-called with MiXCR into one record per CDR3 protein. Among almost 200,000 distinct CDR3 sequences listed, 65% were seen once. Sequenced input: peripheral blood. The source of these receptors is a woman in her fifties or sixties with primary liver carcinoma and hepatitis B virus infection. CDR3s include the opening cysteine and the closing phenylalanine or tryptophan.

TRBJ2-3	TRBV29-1	CSVEELGRVGGSTDTQYF
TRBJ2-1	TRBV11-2	CASSLVTYDEQFF
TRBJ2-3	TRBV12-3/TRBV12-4	CASSAHVQQASTDTQYF
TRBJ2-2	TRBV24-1	CATSDLRPGLAANTGELFF
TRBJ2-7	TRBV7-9	CASSQQGAPSYEQYF
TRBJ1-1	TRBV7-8	CASSLRGGVLSTEAFF
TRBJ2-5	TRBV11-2	CASSSRTGGREGQKTQYF
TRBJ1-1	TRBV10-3	CAVLEGTWGYTEAFF
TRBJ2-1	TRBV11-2	CASSFDRAKGNDQFF
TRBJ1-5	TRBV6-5	CASSYSIGSNQPQHF
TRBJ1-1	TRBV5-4	CASSLDPGNTEAFF
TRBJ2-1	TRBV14	CASNPSGRPYNEQFF
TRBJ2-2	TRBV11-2	CASSPPQGPTGGLFF
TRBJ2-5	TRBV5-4	CASSQLAGGQETQYF
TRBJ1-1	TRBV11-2	CASSWVVAGGRDTEAFF
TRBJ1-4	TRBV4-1	CASSQDWFGGLMSEKLFF
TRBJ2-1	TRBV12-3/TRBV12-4	CASTRSGRATVEQFF
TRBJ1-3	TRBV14	CASSQMYIPGNTIYF
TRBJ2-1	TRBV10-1	CASSRDLGGEQFF
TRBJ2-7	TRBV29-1	CSVTPTSDRYEQYF
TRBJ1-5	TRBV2	CASTLSRARISNQPQHF
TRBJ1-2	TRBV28	CASSHRGLGTF